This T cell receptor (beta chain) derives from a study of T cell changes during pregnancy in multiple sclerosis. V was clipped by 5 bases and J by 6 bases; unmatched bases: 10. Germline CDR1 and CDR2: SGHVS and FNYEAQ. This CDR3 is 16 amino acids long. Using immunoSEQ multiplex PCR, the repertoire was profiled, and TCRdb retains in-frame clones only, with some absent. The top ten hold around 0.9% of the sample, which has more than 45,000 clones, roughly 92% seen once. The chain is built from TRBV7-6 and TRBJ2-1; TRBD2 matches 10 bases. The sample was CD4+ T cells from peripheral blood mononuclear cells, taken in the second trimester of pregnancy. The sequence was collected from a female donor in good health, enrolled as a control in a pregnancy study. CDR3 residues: CASSTSSGRYFNEQFF. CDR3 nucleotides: TGTGCCAGCAGCACCAGTAGCGGGAGGTATTTCAATGAGCAGTTCTTC.